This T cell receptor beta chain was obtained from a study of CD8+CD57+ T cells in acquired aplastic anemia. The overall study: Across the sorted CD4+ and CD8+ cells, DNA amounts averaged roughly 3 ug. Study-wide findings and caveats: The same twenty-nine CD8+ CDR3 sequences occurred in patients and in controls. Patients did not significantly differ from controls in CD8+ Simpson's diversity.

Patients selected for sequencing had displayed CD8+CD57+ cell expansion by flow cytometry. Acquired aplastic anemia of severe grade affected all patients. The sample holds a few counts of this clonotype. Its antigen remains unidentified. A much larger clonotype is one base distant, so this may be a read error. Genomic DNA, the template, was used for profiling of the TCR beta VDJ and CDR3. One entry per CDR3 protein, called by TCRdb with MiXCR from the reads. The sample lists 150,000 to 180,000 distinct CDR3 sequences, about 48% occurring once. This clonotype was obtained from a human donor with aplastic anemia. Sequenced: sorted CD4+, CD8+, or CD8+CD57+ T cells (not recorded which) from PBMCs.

Written as DNA, the CDR3 is TGTGCCAGCAGCCCGGCTGGATCGACCACAGATACGGAGTATTTT. Translation gives CASSPAGSTTDTEYF. V and J are TRBV5-6 and TRBJ2-3, with D uncertain. The CDR3 extends over 15 amino acids. Germline V gives CDR1 SGHDT, CDR2 YYEEEE.